The clone carrying this T cell receptor (beta chain) has only one observation. A much larger clone is a single base away; this may be a read error. The entry originates in a study of neurological immune-mediated disorders. Time point of the sample: longitudinal time-point 2. Unsorted libraries used 2 million PBMCs kept at -80 degrees C. 5'RACE with 10-nucleotide random UMIs produced the cDNA. Sequencing runs each yielded over 200 million TCR-beta sequences from 15-18 subjects. TCRdb redid the calling of the 5' RACE reads with MiXCR, one entry per CDR3 protein. The top ten clones hold roughly 7.9% of a sample with 80,000 to 100,000 distinct CDR3 sequences, about 5.6% of them seen once. CDR1 SGHAT and CDR2 FQNNGV come from the germline V gene. The CDR3 spans 13 residues.

The receptor's source is a woman aged 55-70 years with multiple sclerosis. The chain is built from TRBV11-2 and TRBJ2-2, with D unclear. Sequenced sample: PBMCs. CDR3 residues: CVSSLEVSWELFF. The CDR3 DNA reads TGTGTCAGCAGCTTAGAAGTGAGCTGGGAGCTGTTTTTT. The full variable domain, its missing parts supplied by reference TRBV11-2 and TRBJ2-2, is EAGVAQSPRYKIIEKRQSVAFWCNPISGHATLYWYQQILGQGPKLLIQFQNNGVVDDSQLPKDRFSAERLKGVDSTLKIQPAKLEDSAVYLCVSSLEVSWELFFGEGSRLTVL.